This record concerns one TCR beta chain sequence. Its antigen remains unidentified. CDR3 length: 13 amino acids. With 8 bases removed from V and 5 bases from J, the gap between germline ends came to 16 bases. CDR1 is KGHSH, CDR2 LQKENI, per germline. This record comes from a study of Tregs in tolerant kidney transplant recipients. TCRdb keeps only in-frame clones here, not all; method: immunoSEQ multiplex PCR. The sample carries tens of thousands of clones, 80% to 95% recorded once. Study-level results: Activated donor B cell expansion appeared to reveal the most relevant donor-specific TCRbeta repertoire. This study did not directly address biological reproducibility.

CD4+CD25+CD127- Tregs, CD4+CD25- non-Tregs, CD4 and CD8 cells were sorted. Regulatory T cells were sorted from thawed PBMCs rested overnight at 37°C with around 180 IU/ml IL-2. The gene calls are TRBV18 and TRBJ2-7; D possibly corresponds to TRBD1 (6 bases). The specimen was Tregs from blood, collected before the transplant. This TCR was recovered from a human donor who received a combined kidney and bone marrow transplant. CDR3 sequence reads: CASVVQGKDEQYF. The DNA of the CDR3 is TGTGCCAGCGTAGTACAGGGTAAGGACGAGCAGTACTTC.